These T cell receptor beta chains were read from a single sample in a study of Graves' ophthalmopathy and Graves' hyperthyroidism. TCRdb re-analysed the multiplex PCR reads in MiXCR, keeping a single row per CDR3 protein. Of 500,000 to 800,000 distinct CDR3 sequences in the sample, about two fifths were seen once. Sequenced input: peripheral blood. The receptors derive from an adult man with Graves' ophthalmopathy. Each CDR3 is given with its conserved first and last residue. Fields, in order: V gene, clone size, D gene, J gene, CDR3 DNA, CDR3 protein. A D gene is named only where the DNA matches it firmly. Clone size is given for some rows only: seen once, a few or many times, or a class if the clone is expanded.

TRBV6-6	many	NA	TRBJ1-2	TGTGCCAGCAGAATCACGGATACCGGCTACACCTTC	CASRITDTGYTF
TRBV10-3	NA	NA	TRBJ1-1	TGTGCCAGCCGAGAAGGGGCCTTCGTCACTGAAGCTTTCTTT	CASREGAFVTEAFF
TRBV6-6	few	TRBD1	TRBJ2-5	TGTGCCAGCAGTTACTCGAGAGGACAGGGAGCGGTACAGTTGGACCAGTACTTC	CASSYSRGQGAVQLDQYF
TRBV2	many	NA	TRBJ2-7	TGTGCCAGCCACCTGGGAGCCTCATACCCCTACGAGCAGTACTTC	CASHLGASYPYEQYF
TRBV10-3	many	TRBD1	TRBJ1-2	TGTGCCAGCAGTTACCCGACAGGGGGCGCGGACTATGGCTACACCTTC	CASSYPTGGADYGYTF
TRBV15	NA	NA	TRBJ2-7	TGTGCCACCAGCACCGCAGGTTGGGCCTACGAGCAGTACTTC	CATSTAGWAYEQYF
TRBV19	NA	TRBD1	TRBJ2-2	TGTGCCAGTAAACAGGGGATTTTCCCCTCGAACACCGGGGAGCTGTTTTTT	CASKQGIFPSNTGELFF
TRBV14	NA	TRBD1	TRBJ2-7	TGTGCCAGCAGCTCGACGCTCGGACAGGGGAACTACGAGCAGTACTTC	CASSSTLGQGNYEQYF
TRBV29-1	many	NA	TRBJ2-5	TGCAGCGTCTATAAGGGAATCCACCAAGAGACCCAGTACTTC	CSVYKGIHQETQYF
TRBV20-1	NA	TRBD2	TRBJ2-3	TGCAGTGCTAGAGATCCCGGGGGAGCGGGGGGACACACAGATACGCAGTATTTT	CSARDPGGAGGHTDTQYF
TRBV19	NA	NA	TRBJ1-1	TGTGCCAGTAGTAAGCGGCTCACGGCTGAAGCTTTCTTT	CASSKRLTAEAFF
TRBV7-2	many	TRBD1	TRBJ2-7	TGTGCCAGCAGCTGGGGACAGGGTGGCTACGAGCAGTACTTC	CASSWGQGGYEQYF
TRBV11-2	NA	TRBD2	TRBJ2-7	TGCGCCAGCAGCTTAGAGGCTAGCGGGCTCTACGAGCAGTACTTC	CASSLEASGLYEQYF
TRBV7-9	NA	NA	TRBJ2-7	TGTGCCATCAAAGGGGAGAGTTCCTACGAGCAGTACTTC	CAIKGESSYEQYF
TRBV2	many	NA	TRBJ2-7	TGTGCCAGCATGCCGTTCACCTCCTACGAGCAGTACTTC	CASMPFTSYEQYF